This T cell receptor beta chain was observed in a study of T cell changes during pregnancy in multiple sclerosis. Profiling relied on immunoSEQ multiplex PCR, and the TCRdb table lists in-frame clones only, not all of them. The profile shows about 73,000 clones, roughly 92% of them singletons. Germline lookup yields CDR1 SGHRS and CDR2 YFSETQ. The CDR3 length is 15 residues. The V and J ends lost 1 base and 4 bases, in that order; junction bases with no gene match: 5. The sequence derives from a female donor in good health, enrolled as a control in a pregnancy study. Sequenced material: peripheral blood, taken in the third trimester of pregnancy. The V gene is TRBV5-1, the J gene TRBJ2-7; 10 positions agree with TRBD1. CDR3 sequence: CASSLRQGAVYEQYF. In nucleotides, the CDR3 is TGCGCCAGCAGCTTGAGACAGGGGGCAGTGTACGAGCAGTACTTC.